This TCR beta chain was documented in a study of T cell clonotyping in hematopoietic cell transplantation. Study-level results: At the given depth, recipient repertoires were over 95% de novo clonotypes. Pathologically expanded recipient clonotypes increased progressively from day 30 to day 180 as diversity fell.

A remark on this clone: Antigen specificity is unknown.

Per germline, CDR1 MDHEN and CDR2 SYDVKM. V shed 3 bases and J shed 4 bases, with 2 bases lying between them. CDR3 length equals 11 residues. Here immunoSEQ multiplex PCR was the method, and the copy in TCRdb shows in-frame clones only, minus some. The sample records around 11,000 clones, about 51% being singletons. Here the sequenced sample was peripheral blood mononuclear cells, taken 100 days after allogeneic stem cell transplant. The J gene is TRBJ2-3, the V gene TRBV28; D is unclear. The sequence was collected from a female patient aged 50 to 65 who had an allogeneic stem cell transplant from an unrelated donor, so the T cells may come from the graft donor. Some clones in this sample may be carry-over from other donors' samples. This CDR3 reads CASSFSDTQYF. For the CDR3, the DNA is TGTGCCAGCAGTTTTTCAGATACGCAGTATTTT.